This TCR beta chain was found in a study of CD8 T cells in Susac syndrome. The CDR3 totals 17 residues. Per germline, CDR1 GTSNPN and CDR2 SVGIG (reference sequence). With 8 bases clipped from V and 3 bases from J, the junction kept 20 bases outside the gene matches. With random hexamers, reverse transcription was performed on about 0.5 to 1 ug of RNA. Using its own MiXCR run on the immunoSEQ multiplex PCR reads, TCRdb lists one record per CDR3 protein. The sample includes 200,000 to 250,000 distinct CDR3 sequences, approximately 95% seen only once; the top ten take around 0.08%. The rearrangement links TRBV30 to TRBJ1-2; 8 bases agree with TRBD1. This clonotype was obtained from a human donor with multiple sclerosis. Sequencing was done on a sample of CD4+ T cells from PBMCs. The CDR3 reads CAVAPDRVKTNHYGYTF. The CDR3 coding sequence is TGTGCCGTGGCCCCGGACAGGGTCAAAACAAATCACTATGGCTACACCTTC.